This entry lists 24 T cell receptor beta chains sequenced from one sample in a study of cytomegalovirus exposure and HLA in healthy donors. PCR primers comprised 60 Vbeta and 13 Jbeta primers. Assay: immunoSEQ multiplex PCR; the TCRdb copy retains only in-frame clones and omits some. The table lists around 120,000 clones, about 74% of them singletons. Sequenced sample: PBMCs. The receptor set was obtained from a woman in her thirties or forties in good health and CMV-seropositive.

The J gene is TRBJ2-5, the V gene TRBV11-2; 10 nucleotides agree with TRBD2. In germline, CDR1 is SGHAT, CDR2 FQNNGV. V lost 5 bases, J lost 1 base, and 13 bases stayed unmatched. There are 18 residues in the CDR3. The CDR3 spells CASSPRRLAGASQETQYF. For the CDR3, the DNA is TGTGCCAGCAGCCCCCGCCGGCTAGCGGGGGCGTCCCAAGAGACCCAGTACTTC.

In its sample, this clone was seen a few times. CDR3: CASSLGGDQPQHF. The CDR3 nucleotides read TGTGCCAGCAGCTTGGGGGGGGATCAGCCCCAGCATTTT. The V call is TRBV5-4, the J call TRBJ1-5, with D maybe TRBD1 (5 bases). Germline V CDR1 and CDR2: SGHNT, YYREEE (reference sequence). The CDR3 totals 13 residues. V dropped 0 bases and J dropped 5 bases, with 6 bases sitting between them.

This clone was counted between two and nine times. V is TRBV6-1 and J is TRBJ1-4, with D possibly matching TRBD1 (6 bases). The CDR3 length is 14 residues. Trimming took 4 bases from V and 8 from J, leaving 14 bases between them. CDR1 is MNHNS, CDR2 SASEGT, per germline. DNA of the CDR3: TGTGCCAGCAGTGTAGGTGGGGGCTGGGAAAAACTGTTTTTT. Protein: CASSVGGGWEKLFF.

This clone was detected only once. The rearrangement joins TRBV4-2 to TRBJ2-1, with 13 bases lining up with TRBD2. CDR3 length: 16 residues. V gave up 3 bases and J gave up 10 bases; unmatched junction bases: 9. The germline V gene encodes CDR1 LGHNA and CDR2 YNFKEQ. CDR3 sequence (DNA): TGTGCCAGCAGCCATGAACTAGCGGGAGGGGGTGGGGAGCAGTTCTTC. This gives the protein CASSHELAGGGGEQFF.

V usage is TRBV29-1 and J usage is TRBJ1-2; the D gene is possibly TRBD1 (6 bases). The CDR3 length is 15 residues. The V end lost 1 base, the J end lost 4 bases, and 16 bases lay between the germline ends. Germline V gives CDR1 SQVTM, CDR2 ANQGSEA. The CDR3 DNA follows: TGCAGCGTTGAAGCCTCCCAGGGGATGAGCTATGGCTACACCTTC. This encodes CSVEASQGMSYGYTF.

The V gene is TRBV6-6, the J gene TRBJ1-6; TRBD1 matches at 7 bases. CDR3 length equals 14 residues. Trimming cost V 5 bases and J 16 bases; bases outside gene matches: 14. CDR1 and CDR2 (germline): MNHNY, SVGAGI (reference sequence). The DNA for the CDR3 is TGTGCCAGCAGTGCTGGACAGGCCCGAGGGAGGCTCCACTTT. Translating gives CASSAGQARGRLHF.

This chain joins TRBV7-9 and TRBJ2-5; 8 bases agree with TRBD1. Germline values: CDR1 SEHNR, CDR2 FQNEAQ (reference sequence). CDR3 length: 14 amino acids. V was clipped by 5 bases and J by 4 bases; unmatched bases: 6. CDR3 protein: CASSNPGQGETQYF. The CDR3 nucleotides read TGTGCCAGCAGCAACCCCGGACAGGGAGAGACCCAGTACTTC.

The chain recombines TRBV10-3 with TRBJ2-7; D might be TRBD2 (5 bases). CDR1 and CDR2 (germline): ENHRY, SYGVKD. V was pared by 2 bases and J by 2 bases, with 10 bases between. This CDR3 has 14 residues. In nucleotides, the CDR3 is TGTGCCATCAGTGAGGGGCGGGCCGCCTACGAGCAGTACTTC. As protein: CAISEGRAAYEQYF.

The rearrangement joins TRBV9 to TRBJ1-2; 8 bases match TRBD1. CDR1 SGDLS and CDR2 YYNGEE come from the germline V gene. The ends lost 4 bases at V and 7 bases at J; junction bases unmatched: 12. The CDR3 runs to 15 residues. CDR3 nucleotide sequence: TGTGCCAGCAGCACCCAAGGACAGGGCTCAGCTGGCTACACCTTC. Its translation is CASSTQGQGSAGYTF.

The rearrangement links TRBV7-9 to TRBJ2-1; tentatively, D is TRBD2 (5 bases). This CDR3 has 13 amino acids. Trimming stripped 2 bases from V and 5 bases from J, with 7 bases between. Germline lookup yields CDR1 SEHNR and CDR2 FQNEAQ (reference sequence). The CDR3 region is CASSLYGDNEQFF. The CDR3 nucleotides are TGTGCCAGCAGCTTATACGGGGACAATGAGCAGTTCTTC. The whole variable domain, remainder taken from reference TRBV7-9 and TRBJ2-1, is DTGVSQNPRHKITKRGQNVTFRCDPISEHNRLYWYRQTLGQGPEFLTYFQNEAQLEKSRLLSDRFSAERPKGSFSTLEIQRTEQGDSAMYLCASSLYGDNEQFFGPGTRLTVL.

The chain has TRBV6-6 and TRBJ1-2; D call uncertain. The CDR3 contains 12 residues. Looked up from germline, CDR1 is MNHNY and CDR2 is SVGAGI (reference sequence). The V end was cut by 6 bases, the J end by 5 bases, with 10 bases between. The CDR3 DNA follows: TGTGCCAGCAGCCCCTCGGGGTATGGCTACACCTTC. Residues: CASSPSGYGYTF.

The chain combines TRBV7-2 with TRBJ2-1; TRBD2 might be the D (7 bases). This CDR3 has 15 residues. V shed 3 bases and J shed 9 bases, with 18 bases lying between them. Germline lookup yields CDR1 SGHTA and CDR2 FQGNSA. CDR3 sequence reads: CASSFKWGGHSEQFF. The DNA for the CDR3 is TGTGCCAGCAGCTTCAAGTGGGGGGGCCATAGTGAGCAGTTCTTC. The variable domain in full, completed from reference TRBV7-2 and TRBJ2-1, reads GAGVSQSPSNKVTEKGKDVELRCDPISGHTALYWYRQSLGQGLEFLIYFQGNSAPDKSGLPSDRFSAERTGGSVSTLTIQRTQQEDSAVYLCASSFKWGGHSEQFFGPGTRLTVL.

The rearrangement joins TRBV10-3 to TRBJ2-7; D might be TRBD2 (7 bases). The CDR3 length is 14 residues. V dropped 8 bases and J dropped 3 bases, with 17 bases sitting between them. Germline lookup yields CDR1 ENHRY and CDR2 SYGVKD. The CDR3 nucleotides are TGTGCCATCCAGGGTGGAGGGGGGGACTACGAGCAGTACTTC. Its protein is CAIQGGGGDYEQYF.

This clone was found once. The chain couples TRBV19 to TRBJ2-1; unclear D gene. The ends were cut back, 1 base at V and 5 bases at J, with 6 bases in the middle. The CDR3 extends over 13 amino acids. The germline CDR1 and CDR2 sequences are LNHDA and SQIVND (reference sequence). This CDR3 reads CASSIGSNNEQFF. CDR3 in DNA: TGTGCCAGTAGTATAGGTAGTAACAATGAGCAGTTCTTC.

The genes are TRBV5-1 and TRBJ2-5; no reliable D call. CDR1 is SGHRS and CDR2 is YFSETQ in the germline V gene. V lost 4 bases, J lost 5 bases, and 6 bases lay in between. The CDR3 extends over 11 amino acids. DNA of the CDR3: TGCGCCAGCAGCAACGGGGAGACCCAGTACTTC. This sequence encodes CASSNGETQYF.

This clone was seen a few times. The CDR3 reads CAFHWTGRKGQRYEKLFF. CDR3 nucleotides: TGTGCCTTTCACTGGACAGGGCGAAAGGGTCAGCGGTATGAAAAACTGTTTTTT. The chain employs TRBV19 and TRBJ1-4; the match to TRBD1 covers 8 bases. Looked up from germline, CDR1 is LNHDA and CDR2 is SQIVND (reference sequence). There are 18 residues in the CDR3. Trimming at V came to 11 bases and at J to 6 bases, leaving 23 bases not matched to a gene.

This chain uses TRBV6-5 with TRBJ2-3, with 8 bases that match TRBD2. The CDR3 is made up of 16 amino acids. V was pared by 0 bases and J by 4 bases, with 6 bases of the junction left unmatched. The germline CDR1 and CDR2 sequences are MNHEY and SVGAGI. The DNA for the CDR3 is TGTGCCAGCAGTTACTCCGGGGGGGGCAACTCAGATACGCAGTATTTT. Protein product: CASSYSGGGNSDTQYF.

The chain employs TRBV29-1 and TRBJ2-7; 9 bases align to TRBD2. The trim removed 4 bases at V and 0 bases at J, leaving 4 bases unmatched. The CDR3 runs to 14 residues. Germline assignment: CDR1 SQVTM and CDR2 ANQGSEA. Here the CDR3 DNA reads TGCAGCGTTGCCCGACTAGCGGACTCCTACGAGCAGTACTTC. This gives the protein CSVARLADSYEQYF.

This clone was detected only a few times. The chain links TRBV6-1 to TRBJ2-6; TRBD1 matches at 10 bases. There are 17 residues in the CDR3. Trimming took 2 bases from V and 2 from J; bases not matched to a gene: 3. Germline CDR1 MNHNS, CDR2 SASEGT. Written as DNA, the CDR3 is TGTGCCAGCAGTGAACTAGGACAGGGGGCTGGGGCCAACGTCCTGACTTTC. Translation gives CASSELGQGAGANVLTF.

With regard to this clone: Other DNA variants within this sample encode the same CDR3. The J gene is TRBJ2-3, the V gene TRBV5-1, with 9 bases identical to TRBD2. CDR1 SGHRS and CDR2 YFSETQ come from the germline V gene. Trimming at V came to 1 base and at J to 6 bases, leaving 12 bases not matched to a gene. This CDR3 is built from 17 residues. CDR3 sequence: CASSLRTSGGWRDTQYF. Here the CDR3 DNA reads TGCGCCAGCAGCTTGCGCACGAGCGGGGGGTGGAGGGATACGCAGTATTTT.

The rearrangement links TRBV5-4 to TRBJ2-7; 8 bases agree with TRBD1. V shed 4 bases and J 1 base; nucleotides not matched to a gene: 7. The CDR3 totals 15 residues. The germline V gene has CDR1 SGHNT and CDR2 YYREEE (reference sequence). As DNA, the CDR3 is TGTGCCAGCAGCCCCGGGACAGGCGTTTCCTACGAGCAGTACTTC. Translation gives CASSPGTGVSYEQYF. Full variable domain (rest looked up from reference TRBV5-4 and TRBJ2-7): ETGVTQSPTHLIKTRGQQVTLRCSSQSGHNTVSWYQQALGQGPQFIFQYYREEENGRGNFPPRFSGLQFPNYSSELNVNALELDDSALYLCASSPGTGVSYEQYFGPGTRLTVT.

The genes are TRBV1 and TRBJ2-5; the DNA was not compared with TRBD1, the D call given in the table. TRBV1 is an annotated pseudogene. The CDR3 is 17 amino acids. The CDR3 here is CTSSQDAVGTAQETQYF. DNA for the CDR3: TGCACCAGCAGCCAAGATGCAGTGGGGACAGCCCAAGAGACCCAGTACTTC.

CDR3 sequence reads: CASIGRGLEETQYF. The CDR3 bases are TGCGCCAGCATTGGCAGGGGGCTTGAAGAGACCCAGTACTTC. The rearrangement links TRBV10-2 to TRBJ2-5; 8 positions match TRBD1. Germline assignment: CDR1 WSHSY and CDR2 SAAADI. J was trimmed by 3 bases and V by 7 bases; bases with no gene match: 7. The CDR3 is made up of 14 amino acids.

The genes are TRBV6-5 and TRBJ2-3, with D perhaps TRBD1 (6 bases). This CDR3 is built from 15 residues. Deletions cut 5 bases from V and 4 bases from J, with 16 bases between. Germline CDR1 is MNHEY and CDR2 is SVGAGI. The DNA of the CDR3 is TGTGCCAGCAGTCAGAGGGGGTCTGGGTCAGATACGCAGTATTTT. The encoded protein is CASSQRGSGSDTQYF.